One sample yielded the 32 T cell receptor beta chains listed below, sequenced in a study of beta chain features in type 1 diabetes. Study-wide findings and caveats: When Type 1 diabetes patients were examined, their TCRB CDR3s proved moderately but significantly shorter in all four CD4+ subsets.

Sequenced material consisted of expressed TCRB transcripts (all of the isolated RNA was reverse transcribed). TCRdb's copy holds only in-frame clones and misses some; the assay was immunoSEQ multiplex PCR. Here the sample spans around 16,000 clones, less than 85% being singletons. Their cognate antigens are unknown. Sequenced input: stem cell memory CD4+ T cells from blood. These receptors originate from a man between 25 and 39 years old with type 1 diabetes.

The CDR3 reads CAWGDSPQETQYF. The CDR3 coding sequence is TGTGCCTGGGGAGACAGCCCTCAAGAGACCCAGTACTTC. The gene calls are TRBV30 and TRBJ2-5, with TRBD1 as a possible D gene (5 bases). V was cut by 5 bases and J by 2 bases, with 12 bases left in between. Germline V gene data show CDR1 as GTSNPN and CDR2 as SVGIG (reference sequence). This CDR3 region has 13 residues.

This chain links TRBV6-1 with TRBJ1-1; possible D gene TRBD1, 6 bases. CDR1 is MNHNS, CDR2 SASEGT, per germline. The CDR3 consists of 13 residues. Deletions cut 6 bases from V and 0 bases from J, with 8 bases between. Here the CDR3 reads CASRGQLNTEAFF. CDR3 DNA: TGTGCCAGCAGAGGACAGCTGAACACTGAAGCTTTCTTT.

The chain is built from TRBV10-3 and TRBJ1-3, with D possibly TRBD1 on 5 matching bases. The CDR3 extends over 14 amino acids. V shed 6 bases and J shed 0 bases, with 9 bases lying between them. Germline loops: CDR1 ENHRY, CDR2 SYGVKD. Written as DNA, the CDR3 is TGTGCCATCAGCGACAGTGGCTCTGGAAACACCATATATTTT. The encoded protein is CAISDSGSGNTIYF.

The V and J genes are TRBV7-8 and TRBJ2-1, with TRBD1 identical over 8 bases. The CDR3 totals 15 residues. Unmatched junction bases numbered 7, after V lost 5 bases and J lost 4 bases. Germline V gene sequence: CDR1 SGHVS, CDR2 FQNEAQ. This chain's CDR3 is CASSRRTGPYNEQFF. In DNA form, the CDR3 reads TGTGCCAGCAGCCGACGGACAGGGCCATACAATGAGCAGTTCTTC.

The chain has TRBV10-3 and TRBJ2-5, with 7 bases that match TRBD1. Germline trimming cut 5 bases from V and 5 bases from J; bases unmatched to any gene: 8. The CDR3 contains 14 residues. Looked up from germline, CDR1 is ENHRY and CDR2 is SYGVKD. CDR3 bases: TGTGCCATCAGTCCGCAGGGGGAAAGGGAGACCCAGTACTTC. Protein product: CAISPQGERETQYF.

The J gene is TRBJ1-5, the V gene TRBV29-1; weak D call: TRBD1 (6 bases). V lost 5 bases and J 3 bases, leaving 14 bases between the germline ends. This CDR3 has 14 residues. Germline lookup yields CDR1 SQVTM and CDR2 ANQGSEA. CDR3 residues: CSVSRGGTNQPQHF. The DNA of the CDR3 is TGCAGCGTTAGTAGGGGGGGGACCAATCAGCCCCAGCATTTT. Based on the CDR3 plus reference TRBV29-1 and TRBJ1-5, the full variable domain is SAVISQKPSRDICQRGTSLTIQCQVDSQVTMMFWYRQQPGQSLTLIATANQGSEATYESGFVIDKFPISRPNLTFSTLTVSNMSPEDSSIYLCSVSRGGTNQPQHFGDGTRLSIL.

The gene calls are TRBV2 and TRBJ1-5, with D tentatively TRBD1 (5 bases). In germline, CDR1 is SNHLY, CDR2 FYNNEI. V lost 4 bases and J lost 4, with 14 bases in between. The CDR3 is 15 residues long. The CDR3, as DNA: TGTGCCAGCAGTGTTGGGGGACTGAAGAATCAGCCCCAGCATTTT. This codes for CASSVGGLKNQPQHF. Supplemented by reference TRBV2 and TRBJ1-5, the full variable domain reads EPEVTQTPSHQVTQMGQEVILRCVPISNHLYFYWYRQILGQKVEFLVSFYNNEISEKSEIFDDQFSVERPDGSNFTLKIRSTKLEDSAMYFCASSVGGLKNQPQHFGDGTRLSIL.

The chain links TRBV7-6 to TRBJ2-3, with D tentatively TRBD1 (6 bases). Germline assignment: CDR1 SGHVS and CDR2 FNYEAQ. Trimming took off 1 base at V and 0 bases at J, with 11 bases between the two ends. The CDR3 sequence is 16 residues long. CDR3 DNA sequence: TGTGCCAGCAGCTTAGAGGGACACGGAAGCACAGATACGCAGTATTTT. Translated: CASSLEGHGSTDTQYF. Using reference TRBV7-6 and TRBJ2-3 for the parts outside the CDR3, the full variable domain is GAGVSQSPRYKVTKRGQDVALRCDPISGHVSLYWYRQALGQGPEFLTYFNYEAQQDKSGLPNDRFSAERPEGSISTLTIQRTEQRDSAMYRCASSLEGHGSTDTQYFGPGTRLTVL.

In DNA, the CDR3 is TGTGCCACCAGCAGAGAGGGGGCGGGGGGGTCCTCCTACGAGCAGTACTTC. Its protein is CATSREGAGGSSYEQYF. The rearrangement uses TRBV15 and TRBJ2-7; 9 bases fit TRBD2. Germline V lookup: CDR1 LNHNV, CDR2 YYDKDF (reference sequence). The length of the CDR3 is 17 residues. V dropped 0 bases and J dropped 0; count of bases not matched to a gene: 6.

The chain links TRBV25-1 to TRBJ2-1; 9 positions agree with TRBD1. The germline gives CDR1 MGHDK, CDR2 SYGVNS. V lost 3 bases and J lost 1; bases outside the gene matches: 10. The CDR3 runs to 18 residues. CDR3: CASSDRPGQGKSYNEQFF. The CDR3, as DNA: TGTGCCAGCAGTGATCGACCGGGACAGGGTAAATCCTACAATGAGCAGTTCTTC.

The chain uses TRBV28 and TRBJ2-7; D perhaps matches TRBD1 (5 bases). Germline V gene sequence: CDR1 MDHEN, CDR2 SYDVKM. The ends were cut back, 2 bases at V and 7 bases at J, with 15 bases in the middle. CDR3 length: 14 amino acids. This chain's CDR3 is CASSLIHQGKEQYF. The CDR3 region has the DNA TGTGCCAGCAGTTTAATCCATCAGGGAAAGGAGCAGTACTTC.

This rearrangement joins TRBV6-1 to TRBJ2-1, with D hard to call. Trimming shortened V by 2 bases and J by 3 bases, and 11 bases separated the two germline ends. Per germline, CDR1 MNHNS and CDR2 SASEGT. The CDR3 runs to 15 residues. Here the CDR3 DNA reads TGTGCCAGCAGTGAAATGCCTCTACTCTACAATGAGCAGTTCTTC. As protein: CASSEMPLLYNEQFF.

The V call is TRBV27, the J call TRBJ2-1, with D uncertain. With 7 bases removed from V and 6 bases from J, the gap between germline ends came to 10 bases. The CDR3 contains 12 residues. The germline CDR1 and CDR2 sequences are MNHEY and SMNVEV (reference sequence). CDR3 residues: CASIVRGNEQFF. The CDR3 DNA sequence: TGTGCCAGCATTGTTAGAGGCAATGAGCAGTTCTTC.

The chain uses TRBV25-1 and TRBJ1-5, with D maybe TRBD1 (5 bases). The germline CDR1 and CDR2 sequences are MGHDK and SYGVNS. This CDR3 comprises 13 residues. Deletions cut 5 bases from V and 6 bases from J, with 11 bases between. CDR3 nucleotide sequence: TGTGCCAGCAGTATGACAGTTGGTCAGCCCCAGCATTTT. Its translation: CASSMTVGQPQHF.

The sample holds a few counts of this clone. The CDR3 DNA sequence: TGTGCCAGCAGTCAACAGGGAGCCGAGACCCAGTACTTC. Translating it yields CASSQQGAETQYF. This chain connects TRBV7-2 to TRBJ2-5, with D perhaps matching TRBD1 (6 bases). The CDR3 extends over 13 amino acids. Germline lookup yields CDR1 SGHTA and CDR2 FQGNSA. The ends were cut back, 6 bases at V and 5 bases at J, with 13 bases in the middle. The full variable domain, completed using reference TRBV7-2 and TRBJ2-5, is GAGVSQSPSNKVTEKGKDVELRCDPISGHTALYWYRQSLGQGLEFLIYFQGNSAPDKSGLPSDRFSAERTGGSVSTLTIQRTQQEDSAVYLCASSQQGAETQYFGPGTRLLVL.

A few counts support this clone. The rearrangement joins TRBV7-2 to TRBJ1-2; weak D call: TRBD1 (6 bases). V was pared by 3 bases and J by 4 bases, with 9 bases between. Germline assignment: CDR1 SGHTA and CDR2 FQGNSA. This CDR3 has 13 residues. CDR3 DNA: TGTGCCAGCAGCTTCGGACAGCGCTATGGCTACACCTTC. Amino acid sequence: CASSFGQRYGYTF.

This clone was observed once. V is TRBV2 and J is TRBJ2-1; D may be TRBD2 (5 bases). V lost 7 bases to trimming and J lost 3 bases, with 13 bases between them. The CDR3 covers 14 residues. Germline loops: CDR1 SNHLY, CDR2 FYNNEI. CDR3 DNA: TGTGCCAGCACCCTCGAAGAGGGCTACAATGAGCAGTTCTTC. Translating it yields CASTLEEGYNEQFF.

The chain links TRBV2 to TRBJ2-4, with 8 bases lining up with TRBD2. The trim removed 4 bases at V and 1 base at J, leaving 3 bases unmatched. CDR1 and CDR2 (germline): SNHLY, FYNNEI. The length of the CDR3 is 15 residues. CDR3 residues: CASSARGGAKNIQYF. As DNA, the CDR3 is TGTGCCAGCAGTGCCCGGGGGGGGGCCAAAAACATTCAGTACTTC.

The chain combines TRBV18 with TRBJ2-1; tentatively, D is TRBD2 (7 bases). This CDR3 is 15 amino acids long. The germline V and J ends were trimmed by 2 bases and 8 bases, with 16 bases remaining between them. In germline, CDR1 is KGHSH, CDR2 LQKENI. CDR3 bases: TGTGCCAGCTCACCAGGGATCAGGGGAGGGGATGAGCAGTTCTTC. Translating it yields CASSPGIRGGDEQFF.

The V and J genes are TRBV18 and TRBJ2-2; 10 bases match TRBD2. The V segment lost 3 bases and the J segment 0 bases; nucleotides outside the gene matches: 4. The CDR3 has 17 residues. The V gene's germline CDR1 is KGHSH and CDR2 LQKENI. CDR3 sequence reads: CASSPRSGGANTGELFF. The DNA of the CDR3 is TGTGCCAGCTCACCGAGGAGCGGGGGGGCGAACACCGGGGAGCTGTTTTTT.

The chain uses TRBV19 and TRBJ1-5; TRBD1 agrees at 9 bases. With 6 bases clipped from V and 11 bases from J, the junction kept 11 bases outside the gene matches. The CDR3 length is 14 residues. Germline CDR1 and CDR2: LNHDA and SQIVND (reference sequence). The CDR3 here is CASRSTGGVKAQHF. CDR3 nucleotide sequence: TGTGCCAGTAGATCGACAGGGGGGGTTAAAGCCCAGCATTTT.

CDR3 in amino acids: CASRGGRHEQYF. As DNA, the CDR3 is TGTGCCAGCAGGGGGGGACGGCACGAGCAGTACTTC. V and J are TRBV28 and TRBJ2-7; weak D call: TRBD2 (6 bases). The CDR3 has 12 amino acids. The V gene lost 6 bases and the J gene lost 5 bases, with 11 bases spanning the gap. The V gene's germline CDR1 is MDHEN and CDR2 SYDVKM.

A few counts support this clone. The chain carries TRBV5-6 and TRBJ2-2, with D tentatively TRBD1 (5 bases). The CDR3 contains 17 residues. In germline, CDR1 is SGHDT, CDR2 YYEEEE. V lost 4 bases and J lost 5, with 21 bases in between. The CDR3 DNA follows: TGTGCCAGCAGCCCCGGGTACCCAGGGTCATCGACCGGGGAGCTGTTTTTT. Encoded protein: CASSPGYPGSSTGELFF. The variable domain in full, completed from reference TRBV5-6 and TRBJ2-2, reads DAGVTQSPTHLIKTRGQQVTLRCSPKSGHDTVSWYQQALGQGPQFIFQYYEEEERQRGNFPDRFSGHQFPNYSSELNVNALLLGDSALYLCASSPGYPGSSTGELFFGEGSRLTVL.

This chain links TRBV21-1 with TRBJ1-1. TRBV21-1 is marked as a pseudogene. The CDR3 is made up of 15 amino acids. CDR3 sequence reads: CASSKESGEGTEAFF. Here the CDR3 DNA reads TGTGCCAGCAGCAAAGAATCAGGGGAGGGCACTGAAGCTTTCTTT.

J is TRBJ2-3 and V is TRBV2, with D maybe TRBD2 (7 bases). In germline, CDR1 is SNHLY, CDR2 FYNNEI. This CDR3 has 14 amino acids. V was cut by 11 bases and J by 0 bases, with 15 bases left in between. This CDR3 reads CAGGARRSTDTQYF. CDR3 coding DNA: TGTGCCGGGGGGGCTCGCCGCAGCACAGATACGCAGTATTTT.

This chain links TRBV2 with TRBJ1-2, with D tentatively TRBD1 (6 bases). Trimming took off 7 bases at V and 2 bases at J, with 11 bases between the two ends. This CDR3 is 13 amino acids long. Germline V CDR1 and CDR2: SNHLY, FYNNEI. DNA of the CDR3: TGTGCCAGCACAGTTACAGGGAACTATGGCTACACCTTC. This encodes CASTVTGNYGYTF.

This clone was seen a handful of times. The chain combines TRBV2 with TRBJ2-1; 12 nucleotides line up with TRBD2. Germline V lookup: CDR1 SNHLY, CDR2 FYNNEI. The ends lost 2 bases at V and 9 bases at J; junction bases unmatched: 14. The CDR3 loop spans 18 amino acids. The CDR3 loop is CASSESLLAGGRGGEQFF. For the CDR3, the DNA is TGTGCCAGCAGTGAATCTCTGCTAGCGGGGGGGCGGGGAGGTGAGCAGTTCTTC.

The V and J genes are TRBV4-3 and TRBJ2-5, with TRBD2 as a possible D gene (6 bases). With 0 bases removed from V and 4 bases from J, the gap between germline ends came to 9 bases. In germline, CDR1 is LGHNA, CDR2 YSLEER. There are 14 residues in the CDR3. In nucleotides, the CDR3 is TGCGCCAGCAGCCAAGACACGGGGGTAGAGACCCAGTACTTC. It codes for CASSQDTGVETQYF.

V and J are TRBV28 and TRBJ1-2; 8 bases align to TRBD1. V dropped 5 bases and J dropped 7; count of bases not matched to a gene: 6. Per the germline V gene, CDR1 is MDHEN and CDR2 is SYDVKM. This CDR3 has 13 amino acids. The CDR3 nucleotides read TGTGCCAGCAGTCTGGACAGGGCCACTGGCTACACCTTC. The encoded protein is CASSLDRATGYTF.

The rearrangement uses TRBV6-5 and TRBJ2-7, with D possibly matching TRBD1 (6 bases). The CDR3 consists of 15 residues. The V gene lost 6 bases and the J gene lost 2 bases, with 17 bases spanning the gap. Germline CDR1 reads MNHEY; CDR2 reads SVGAGI. DNA of the CDR3: TGTGCCAGCAGACGCGGTGTAGGACAGACCTACGAGCAGTACTTC. Protein product: CASRRGVGQTYEQYF.

This CDR3 is CASGGMSDTQYF. The CDR3 DNA follows: TGTGCCAGCGGGGGGATGTCAGATACGCAGTATTTT. The J gene is TRBJ2-3, the V gene TRBV2, with TRBD2 as a possible D gene (6 bases). Germline assignment: CDR1 SNHLY and CDR2 FYNNEI. V dropped 8 bases and J dropped 4 bases, with 10 bases sitting between them. This CDR3 spans 12 amino acids.

The V gene is TRBV15, the J gene TRBJ2-7; D possibly corresponds to TRBD1 (6 bases). In germline, CDR1 is LNHNV, CDR2 YYDKDF (reference sequence). The CDR3 totals 14 residues. Trimming pared 0 bases from V and 2 bases from J, leaving 8 bases between. The CDR3 here is CATSRDRGPYEQYF. CDR3 bases: TGTGCCACCAGCAGAGACAGGGGTCCCTACGAGCAGTACTTC.